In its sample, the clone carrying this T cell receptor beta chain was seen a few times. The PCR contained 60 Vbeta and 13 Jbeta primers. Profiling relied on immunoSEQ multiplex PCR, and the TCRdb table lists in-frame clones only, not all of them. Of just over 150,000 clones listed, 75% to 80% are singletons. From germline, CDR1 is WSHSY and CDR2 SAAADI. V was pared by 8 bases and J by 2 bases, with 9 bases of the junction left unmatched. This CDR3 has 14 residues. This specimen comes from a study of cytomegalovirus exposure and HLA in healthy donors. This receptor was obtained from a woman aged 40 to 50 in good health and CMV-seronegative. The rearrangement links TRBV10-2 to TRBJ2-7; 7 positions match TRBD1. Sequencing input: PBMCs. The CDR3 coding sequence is TGCGCCAGCGCCCGGGACAGAACGCCCTACGAGCAGTACTTC. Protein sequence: CASARDRTPYEQYF.